One T cell receptor beta chain is described in this entry. Its matching antigen is unknown. This specimen belongs to a study of cytomegalovirus exposure and HLA in healthy donors. Study in general: From donors who were HLA-typed, an early data release held 70 million to 90 million unique TCRs. Most donors, about 77% of a few hundred genotyped, fell in the Caucasian-associated ancestry cluster. Study results and limitations: Most TCR sequences showed up rarely, but some public TCRs showed up in many donors. For most TCR beta V segments, an earlier analysis put the productive rate at about 90% or about 30% of the time.

Primers for the PCR totalled 60 Vbeta and 13 Jbeta. TCRdb's table, derived via immunoSEQ multiplex PCR, lists solely in-frame clones and lacks some. Of about 100,000 clones listed, 60% to 85% are singletons. Sequenced sample: PBMCs. This TCR was sampled from a middle-aged man in good health and CMV-seronegative.

The CDR3 DNA sequence: TGTGCCTGGAGTTCGGGACACCTCTACGAGCAGTACTTC. This translates into CAWSSGHLYEQYF. The chain carries TRBV30 and TRBJ2-7; D might be TRBD1 (6 bases). The germline CDR1 and CDR2 sequences are GTSNPN and SVGIG (reference sequence). The CDR3 sequence is 13 residues long. Trimming pared 2 bases from V and 3 bases from J, leaving 11 bases between.